The 4 T cell receptor beta chains below were found in one sample sequenced in a study of immune characterization of retroperitoneal liposarcoma. In TCRdb, the PCR reads were re-called with MiXCR into one record per CDR3 protein. Of 9,500 to 12,000 distinct CDR3 sequences listed, around 26% are singletons. Sequenced material: tumor tissue. The source is a female donor with retroperitoneal liposarcoma.

In its sample, this clonotype is medium-sized. The genes are TRBV7-3 and TRBJ2-7; the match to TRBD1 covers 11 bases. The CDR3 runs 15 residues. The germline CDR1 and CDR2 sequences are SGHTA and FQGTGA. Trimming took 5 bases from V and 0 from J; bases not matched to a gene: 3. The CDR3 nucleotides read TGTGCCAGCAGCCACGGACAGGGGGCCTCCTACGAGCAGTACTTC. Its translation: CASSHGQGASYEQYF.

About this clonotype itself: A clone one base away is much larger, so this may be a read error. The chain has TRBV7-6 and TRBJ2-1; D is perhaps TRBD2 (5 bases). The end of the DNA is better explained by TRBJ2-7, so the J call may be wrong. The CDR3 spans 15 residues. Germline V gene lookup returns CDR1 SGHVS and CDR2 FNYEAQ. CDR3 in amino acids: CASSLAASSYNEQYF. The CDR3 coding sequence is TGTGCCAGCAGCTTAGCGGCTAGCTCCTACAATGAGCAGTACTTC.

Sample share makes this clonotype medium-sized. The chain employs TRBV7-9 and TRBJ2-5; TRBD2 matches 7 bases. V gave up 3 bases and J gave up 5 bases; unmatched junction bases: 12. The CDR3 totals 16 residues. In germline, CDR1 is SEHNR, CDR2 FQNEAQ (reference sequence). The CDR3 DNA reads TGTGCCAGCAGCTTCGAGGATTGGGGGGGACGGGAGACCCAGTACTTC. Translating gives CASSFEDWGGRETQYF.

This clonotype showed up just a few times. The rearrangement links TRBV11-1 to TRBJ2-1; a possible D gene is TRBD2 (5 bases). The CDR3 covers 15 residues. Germline-derived CDR1 and CDR2 are SGHAT and FQDESV (reference sequence). The germline V and J ends were trimmed by 2 bases and 7 bases, with 15 bases remaining between them. CDR3 region: CASSLRGFQRNEQFF. The CDR3 DNA follows: TGTGCCAGCAGCTTACGGGGATTCCAACGGAATGAGCAGTTCTTC.